These 20 T cell receptor beta chains were all obtained from the same sample, sequenced in a study of T cell responses to AZD1222 COVID-19 vaccine. Assay used: immunoSEQ multiplex PCR; TCRdb lists only in-frame clones, some missing. In the table there are 150,000 to 200,000 clones, around 88% of which are singletons. The source material was peripheral blood, sampled 28 days after the second AZD1222 dose. The source is an adult who received the AZD1222 COVID-19 vaccine.

CDR3 bases: TGTGCCAGCTCACCACAACAGGGGGCTAGCGAAGCTTTCTTT. As protein: CASSPQQGASEAFF. The V and J genes are TRBV18 and TRBJ1-1, with 9 bases matching TRBD1. CDR1 is KGHSH, CDR2 LQKENI, per germline. V was clipped by 1 base and J by 8 bases; unmatched bases: 5. The CDR3 totals 14 residues.

The chain combines TRBV6-2 or TRBV6-3 with TRBJ2-1; possible D gene TRBD2, 5 bases. Trimming removed 3 bases at V and 1 base at J, with 10 bases between. Germline V CDR1 and CDR2: MNHEY, SVGEGT. The CDR3 has 15 amino acids. The CDR3 region has the DNA TGTGCCAGCAGTTATAGCCGGGGTTCCTACAATGAGCAGTTCTTC. It yields the protein CASSYSRGSYNEQFF.

CDR3 nucleotide sequence: TGTGCCAGCTCACCCTCGGACAGGGGGGTGACGCAGTATTTT. Protein sequence: CASSPSDRGVTQYF. V gene TRBV18 combines with J gene TRBJ2-3; 10 bases are a match to TRBD1. This CDR3 is built from 14 residues. V lost 3 bases to trimming and J lost 9 bases; unmatched junction nucleotides: 6. Germline CDR1 and CDR2: KGHSH and LQKENI.

The chain carries TRBV27 and TRBJ1-5; D ambiguous. Germline CDR1 MNHEY, CDR2 SMNVEV (reference sequence). CDR3 length: 15 amino acids. The ends were cut back, 2 bases at V and 0 bases at J, with 8 bases in the middle. CDR3 amino acids: CASSLGGYSNQPQHF. The CDR3 DNA is TGTGCCAGCAGTTTAGGCGGGTATAGCAATCAGCCCCAGCATTTT.

The gene calls are TRBV28 and TRBJ2-7, with D unclear. Trimming took 2 bases from V and 6 from J, leaving 11 bases between them. This CDR3 has 13 residues. The germline V gene has CDR1 MDHEN and CDR2 SYDVKM. CDR3 sequence: CASSLENPFEQYF. The CDR3 DNA sequence: TGTGCCAGCAGTTTAGAGAACCCCTTCGAGCAGTACTTC.

The chain combines TRBV24-1 with TRBJ1-4, with TRBD1 matching 10 bases. This CDR3 contains 17 residues. Trimming took 5 bases from V and 0 from J; bases not matched to a gene: 5. Germline CDR1 and CDR2: KGHDR and SFDVKD. CDR3 coding DNA: TGTGCCACCAGTGCTGCCGGACAGGGGGCAACTAATGAAAAACTGTTTTTT. Translation: CATSAAGQGATNEKLFF.

The rearrangement links TRBV24-1 to TRBJ1-2, with unresolved D. Germline V gene sequence: CDR1 KGHDR, CDR2 SFDVKD. V was shortened by 4 bases and J by 2 bases, with 7 bases between the two germline ends. This CDR3 has 13 residues. The DNA for the CDR3 is TGTGCCACCAGTGACCCCGCGAACTATGGCTACACCTTC. It specifies CATSDPANYGYTF.

This chain joins TRBV2 and TRBJ1-5, with TRBD1 identical over 7 bases. CDR1 is SNHLY, CDR2 FYNNEI, per germline. The CDR3 runs to 13 residues. V lost 5 bases, J lost 6 bases, and 4 bases stayed unmatched. For the CDR3, the DNA is TGTGCCAGCAGTCCAGGGGGGGGTCAGCCCCAGCATTTT. This sequence encodes CASSPGGGQPQHF.

The chain is built from TRBV30 and TRBJ1-5; D unresolved. CDR1 and CDR2 from the germline V gene are GTSNPN and SVGIG (reference sequence). V lost 1 base, J lost 0 bases, and 4 bases lay in between. CDR3 length equals 13 residues. The CDR3 coding sequence is TGTGCCTGGAGTGGACATAGCAATCAGCCCCAGCATTTT. Protein sequence: CAWSGHSNQPQHF. Based on the CDR3 plus reference TRBV30 and TRBJ1-5, the full variable domain is SQTIHQWPATLVQPVGSPLSLECTVEGTSNPNLYWYRQAAGRGLQLLFYSVGIGQISSEVPQNLSASRPQDRQFILSSKKLLLSDSGFYLCAWSGHSNQPQHFGDGTRLSIL.

This clone is a singleton in its sample. The chain combines TRBV9 with TRBJ1-1; D not certain. The CDR3 spans 14 residues. V was trimmed by 0 bases and J by 4 bases, leaving 10 bases between them. Looked up from germline, CDR1 is SGDLS and CDR2 is YYNGEE. CDR3 region: CASSVGNRFTEAFF. The CDR3 DNA reads TGTGCCAGCAGCGTAGGAAACAGATTCACTGAAGCTTTCTTT.

V is TRBV11-1 and J is TRBJ2-7; 9 positions match TRBD1. Per the germline V gene, CDR1 is SGHAT and CDR2 is FQDESV (reference sequence). Trimming took 0 bases from V and 0 from J; bases not matched to a gene: 12. The CDR3 length is 19 residues. The CDR3 nucleotides are TGTGCCAGCAGCTTAGCGGCGGGACAGGGTGCCCCCTTCTCCTACGAGCAGTACTTC. This sequence encodes CASSLAAGQGAPFSYEQYF.

In its sample, this clone was seen a few times. The chain is built from TRBV5-8 and TRBJ2-4; no definite D call. V shed 1 base and J shed 9 bases, with 11 bases lying between them. The CDR3 length is 13 residues. Germline-derived CDR1 and CDR2 are SGHTS and YDEGEE. In nucleotides, the CDR3 is TGTGCCAGCAGCTTGCCCACGGGTCTCATTCAGTACTTC. Its translation is CASSLPTGLIQYF.

V usage is TRBV30 and J usage is TRBJ2-1; weak D call: TRBD1 (5 bases). The CDR3 consists of 13 residues. The V end was cut by 4 bases, the J end by 4 bases, with 11 bases between. The germline gives CDR1 GTSNPN, CDR2 SVGIG (reference sequence). CDR3 amino acids: CAWTEQDYNEQFF. The CDR3 DNA is TGTGCCTGGACCGAACAGGATTACAATGAGCAGTTCTTC. Variable domain in full (rest from reference TRBV30 and TRBJ2-1): SQTIHQWPATLVQPVGSPLSLECTVEGTSNPNLYWYRQAAGRGLQLLFYSVGIGQISSEVPQNLSASRPQDRQFILSSKKLLLSDSGFYLCAWTEQDYNEQFFGPGTRLTVL.

V is TRBV12-5 and J is TRBJ2-1, with 9 bases fitting TRBD2. Germline CDR1 reads LGHNT; CDR2 reads FRNRAP. With 5 bases clipped from V and 10 bases from J, the junction kept 6 bases outside the gene matches. This CDR3 spans 13 amino acids. In DNA form, the CDR3 reads TGTGCTAGTGGTCCCGGGACTAGCAGGGAGCAGTTCTTC. Protein product: CASGPGTSREQFF.

This clone was seen more than once but under ten times. This rearrangement joins TRBV13 to TRBJ2-6; possible D gene TRBD1, 5 bases. Germline values: CDR1 PRHDT, CDR2 FYEKMQ (reference sequence). This CDR3 has 16 residues. V was shortened by 2 bases and J by 0 bases, with 8 bases between the two germline ends. CDR3 loop: CASSLQGSSGANVLTF. Written as DNA, the CDR3 is TGTGCCAGCAGCTTACAGGGATCCTCTGGGGCCAACGTCCTGACTTTC.

This chain links TRBV5-1 with TRBJ2-3; D is perhaps TRBD2 (6 bases). CDR1 is SGHRS, CDR2 YFSETQ, per germline. Trimming took 0 bases from V and 6 from J, leaving 20 bases between them. CDR3 length: 17 amino acids. The CDR3: CASSLAPGQPGGDTQYF. The CDR3 bases are TGCGCCAGCAGCTTGGCCCCCGGACAACCCGGAGGGGATACGCAGTATTTT. Filled out from reference TRBV5-1 and TRBJ2-3, the complete variable domain reads KAGVTQTPRYLIKTRGQQVTLSCSPISGHRSVSWYQQTPGQGLQFLFEYFSETQRNKGNFPGRFSGRQFSNSRSEMNVSTLELGDSALYLCASSLAPGQPGGDTQYFGPGTRLTVL.

The chain uses TRBV19 and TRBJ1-6; a weak D match, TRBD1 (6 bases). Germline V gives CDR1 LNHDA, CDR2 SQIVND (reference sequence). CDR3 length: 13 amino acids. Trimming cost V 10 bases and J 8 bases, with 15 bases left between them. The CDR3 nucleotides are TGTGCCACCCAGGGGCCTGCGGATTCACCCCTCCACTTT. Protein sequence: CATQGPADSPLHF. The full variable domain, its missing parts supplied by reference TRBV19 and TRBJ1-6, is DGGITQSPKYLFRKEGQNVTLSCEQNLNHDAMYWYRQDPGQGLRLIYYSQIVNDFQKGDIAEGYSVSREKKESFPLTVTSAQKNPTAFYLCATQGPADSPLHFGNGTRLTVT.

V is TRBV6-2 or TRBV6-3 and J is TRBJ2-3; D not resolved. The germline V gene has CDR1 MNHEY and CDR2 SVGEGT. Trimming cost V 5 bases and J 1 base, with 13 bases left between them. This CDR3 has 15 residues. CDR3 DNA sequence: TGTGCCAGCAGTGTACAGCGTACTGGCACAGATACGCAGTATTTT. Encoded protein: CASSVQRTGTDTQYF.

This chain joins TRBV9 and TRBJ2-3; 12 bases are shared with TRBD2. J lost 3 bases, V lost 1 base, and 12 bases had no gene match. CDR1 is SGDLS, CDR2 YYNGEE, per germline. The CDR3 loop spans 19 amino acids. CDR3 nucleotide sequence: TGTGCCAGCAGCGTACTAGCGGGGGGGCTGCGCGGCGGTACAGATACGCAGTATTTT. As protein: CASSVLAGGLRGGTDTQYF.

The rearrangement joins TRBV10-3 to TRBJ1-2; no clear D gene. The CDR3 sequence is 15 residues long. V was shortened by 5 bases and J by 0 bases, with 13 bases between the two germline ends. Per germline, CDR1 ENHRY and CDR2 SYGVKD. The CDR3 region is CAISKVINTNYGYTF. The CDR3 region has the DNA TGTGCCATCAGTAAGGTTATCAACACTAACTATGGCTACACCTTC.